Sequencing of this T cell receptor (beta chain) was carried out in a study of a mutant IDH1 vaccine in newly diagnosed glioma. Across the whole study: The earlier regimen, radiotherapy, temozolomide, or both, was most often both. Visit V12 was conducted at week 35 as the safety follow-up. Visit V13 came later, at week 47.

Time point specified: week 35, safety follow-up. Vaccine doses each comprised 300 ug of mutant IDH1 20-mer peptide, with topical imiquimod. At weeks 1, 3, 5, 7, 11, 15, 19 and 23, patients received a vaccination, eight in all. The CDR3 length is 17 residues. V lost 0 bases and J 4 bases, leaving 18 bases between the germline ends. Germline V lookup: CDR1 SNHLY, CDR2 FYNNEI. Findings and limits, study-wide: The vaccine induced immune responses, and these occurred in approximately 94% of patients.

Profiling relied on immunoSEQ multiplex PCR, and the TCRdb table lists in-frame clones only, not all of them. The sample carries about 32,000 clones, 81% recorded once. Regarding this clone: As yet, its antigen is unknown.

The chain links TRBV2 to TRBJ1-2; D gene uncertain. Sequences were derived from PBMCs, sampled from a glioma patient whose treatment included an IDH1 peptide vaccine. This TCR derives from a man aged 25-45 years with glioma. CDR3: CASSEAGNPSPFYGYTF. The CDR3 DNA reads TGTGCCAGCAGTGAAGCAGGGAACCCCTCCCCCTTCTATGGCTACACCTTC. The complete variable domain, with remaining parts taken from reference TRBV2 and TRBJ1-2, reads EPEVTQTPSHQVTQMGQEVILRCVPISNHLYFYWYRQILGQKVEFLVSFYNNEISEKSEIFDDQFSVERPDGSNFTLKIRSTKLEDSAMYFCASSEAGNPSPFYGYTFGSGTRLTVV.